These 26 T cell receptor beta chains share one sample of origin, sequenced in a study of blood T cell repertoires in COVID-19. Generated by immunoSEQ multiplex PCR, the TCRdb table keeps only in-frame clones and is missing some. This repertoire shows about 370,000 clones, roughly 90% found once; its top ten account for about 3%. Input material: peripheral blood. These receptors all come from a woman in her 30s with COVID-19, enrolled during active disease.

This rearrangement joins TRBV27 to TRBJ1-1; tentatively, D is TRBD1 (6 bases). With 5 bases removed from V and 5 bases from J, the gap between germline ends came to 18 bases. Germline-derived CDR1 and CDR2 are MNHEY and SMNVEV (reference sequence). CDR3 length equals 15 residues. CDR3 sequence reads: CASSKHRAPGTEAFF. CDR3 in DNA: TGTGCCAGCAGTAAACACAGGGCTCCGGGAACTGAAGCTTTCTTT.

CDR3 DNA sequence: TGCGCCAGCAGCCCGGGACTAGCGGGAGCCACCGGGGAGCTGTTTTTT. Protein: CASSPGLAGATGELFF. The rearrangement joins TRBV4-3 to TRBJ2-2; 14 nucleotides line up with TRBD2. The length of the CDR3 is 16 residues. Trimming at V came to 4 bases and at J to 4 bases, leaving 2 bases not matched to a gene. CDR1 and CDR2 (germline): LGHNA, YSLEER.

This clone appeared a few times. The chain joins TRBV19 to TRBJ1-5; TRBD1 might be the D (6 bases). Trimming removed 5 bases at V and 2 bases at J, with 10 bases between. The germline gives CDR1 LNHDA, CDR2 SQIVND (reference sequence). CDR3 length equals 14 residues. For the CDR3, the DNA is TGTGCCAGTAGTGTATCAGGGGGCAATCAGCCCCAGCATTTT. It yields the protein CASSVSGGNQPQHF.

The chain is built from TRBV6-5 and TRBJ1-2, with D maybe TRBD1 (6 bases). Per the germline V gene, CDR1 is MNHEY and CDR2 is SVGAGI. The V end lost 7 bases, the J end lost 4 bases, and 16 bases lay between the germline ends. The CDR3 extends over 14 amino acids. CDR3 sequence: CASTMGGGSYGYTF. The DNA for the CDR3 is TGTGCCAGCACTATGGGGGGGGGCAGCTATGGCTACACCTTC.

The chain couples TRBV28 to TRBJ1-5; TRBD1 agrees at 10 bases. Germline V gives CDR1 MDHEN, CDR2 SYDVKM. The ends lost 4 bases at V and 5 bases at J; junction bases unmatched: 2. This CDR3 has 14 amino acids. The CDR3 DNA reads as TGTGCCAGCAGTTCGGGACAGGGGTATCAGCCCCAGCATTTT. Its translation is CASSSGQGYQPQHF.

The chain recombines TRBV5-8 with TRBJ1-6; 8 bases agree with TRBD1. V gave up 6 bases and J gave up 6 bases; unmatched junction bases: 17. The CDR3 spans 18 residues. Per the germline V gene, CDR1 is SGHTS and CDR2 is YDEGEE. CDR3 DNA sequence: TGTGCCAGCACCCCTACAGGGGGTTCTCTGTTTTTTAATTCACCCCTCCACTTT. It specifies CASTPTGGSLFFNSPLHF. Supplemented by reference TRBV5-8 and TRBJ1-6, the full variable domain reads EAGVTQSPTHLIKTRGQQATLRCSPISGHTSVYWYQQALGLGLQFLLWYDEGEERNRGNFPPRFSGRQFPNYSSELNVNALELEDSALYLCASTPTGGSLFFNSPLHFGNGTRLTVT.

This chain connects TRBV4-3 to TRBJ2-3; 13 bases agree with TRBD2. This CDR3 contains 17 residues. V gave up 1 base and J gave up 3 bases; unmatched junction bases: 4. Germline CDR1 reads LGHNA; CDR2 reads YSLEER. CDR3 nucleotides: TGCGCCAGCAGCCAAGTACTAGCGGGGGGGCATACAGATACGCAGTATTTT. Protein product: CASSQVLAGGHTDTQYF.

V is TRBV19 and J is TRBJ1-4; a possible D gene is TRBD1 (6 bases). The V end lost 7 bases, the J end lost 0 bases, and 18 bases lay between the germline ends. CDR3 length: 17 amino acids. Germline CDR1 LNHDA, CDR2 SQIVND (reference sequence). The DNA of the CDR3 is TGTGCCAGTATGTCATGGGGGCGGATTGCAACTAATGAAAAACTGTTTTTT. Its translation: CASMSWGRIATNEKLFF. Drawing the rest from reference TRBV19 and TRBJ1-4, the complete variable domain is DGGITQSPKYLFRKEGQNVTLSCEQNLNHDAMYWYRQDPGQGLRLIYYSQIVNDFQKGDIAEGYSVSREKKESFPLTVTSAQKNPTAFYLCASMSWGRIATNEKLFFGSGTQLSVL.

This chain uses TRBV2 with TRBJ2-7; a weak D match, TRBD1 (5 bases). Germline CDR1 and CDR2: SNHLY and FYNNEI. V was trimmed by 11 bases and J by 2 bases, leaving 10 bases between them. This CDR3 region has 11 residues. Written as DNA, the CDR3 is TGTGCCTTCGGCAGGGCCTACGAGCAGTACGTC. Amino acid sequence: CAFGRAYEQYV.

This chain connects TRBV7-9 to TRBJ1-1, with D unresolved. Trimming removed 4 bases at V and 6 bases at J, with 12 bases between. From germline, CDR1 is SEHNR and CDR2 FQNEAQ (reference sequence). The CDR3 is 13 amino acids. In DNA, the CDR3 is TGTGCCAGCAGCTCGACAACTCCGGCTGAAGCTTTCTTT. Translated, it gives CASSSTTPAEAFF.

The chain has TRBV4-3 and TRBJ2-1; TRBD2 matches at 9 bases. Germline assignment: CDR1 LGHNA and CDR2 YSLEER. The CDR3 totals 15 residues. Germline trimming cut 0 bases from V and 6 bases from J; bases unmatched to any gene: 3. The CDR3 DNA is TGCGCCAGCAGCCAAGAATGGACTAGCGTCAATGAGCAGTTCTTC. Protein product: CASSQEWTSVNEQFF.

V and J are TRBV4-2 and TRBJ1-2; perhaps TRBD1 as D (6 bases). V was shortened by 0 bases and J by 2 bases, with 13 bases between the two germline ends. Germline loops: CDR1 LGHNA, CDR2 YNFKEQ. This CDR3 is 16 amino acids long. CDR3 protein: CASSQDRWDINYGYTF. CDR3 DNA sequence: TGTGCCAGCAGCCAAGATAGGTGGGACATCAACTATGGCTACACCTTC.

For this clone: Other DNA sequences in the same sample also yield this CDR3. The chain links TRBV4-3 to TRBJ2-1, with 7 bases lining up with TRBD1. Germline CDR1 is LGHNA and CDR2 is YSLEER. The J segment lost 1 base and the V segment lost 4 bases, leaving 4 bases of the junction unmatched. The CDR3 is 15 residues long. The CDR3 loop is CASSPRDSSYNEQFF. The CDR3 nucleotides are TGCGCCAGCAGCCCCAGGGACAGTTCCTACAATGAGCAGTTCTTC.

CDR3 residues: CASSGGTVPNTEAFF. The DNA for the CDR3 is TGTGCCAGCAGTGGGGGGACAGTCCCGAACACTGAAGCTTTCTTT. The chain is built from TRBV2 and TRBJ1-1; 7 nucleotides agree with TRBD1. In germline, CDR1 is SNHLY, CDR2 FYNNEI. J gave up 1 base and V 4 bases, and 6 bases lay outside the gene matches. This CDR3 contains 15 residues.

The rearrangement links TRBV9 to TRBJ2-1, with a possible D match to TRBD2 (6 bases). Trimming took 0 bases from V and 8 from J, leaving 15 bases between them. Germline lookup yields CDR1 SGDLS and CDR2 YYNGEE. This CDR3 region has 15 residues. The CDR3 DNA reads as TGTGCCAGCAGCGTAGAGGGACTGCCGACCGATGAGCAGTTCTTC. It encodes CASSVEGLPTDEQFF. Combining the CDR3 with reference TRBV9 and TRBJ2-1 gives the whole variable domain DSGVTQTPKHLITATGQRVTLRCSPRSGDLSVYWYQQSLDQGLQFLIQYYNGEERAKGNILERFSAQQFPDLHSELNLSSLELGDSALYFCASSVEGLPTDEQFFGPGTRLTVL.

The genes are TRBV5-1 and TRBJ2-2; the D gene is possibly TRBD1 (5 bases). Trimming cost V 0 bases and J 3 bases, with 9 bases left between them. Germline lookup yields CDR1 SGHRS and CDR2 YFSETQ. The length of the CDR3 is 15 residues. CDR3 in amino acids: CASSLAEGDTGELFF. Written as DNA, the CDR3 is TGCGCCAGCAGCTTGGCGGAAGGGGACACCGGGGAGCTGTTTTTT.

The V gene is TRBV6-5, the J gene TRBJ2-5, with 11 bases fitting TRBD2. V dropped 8 bases and J dropped 3; count of bases not matched to a gene: 8. This CDR3 is 15 amino acids long. Germline CDR1 and CDR2: MNHEY and SVGAGI. The CDR3 sequence is CASDFLAGGEETQYF. The CDR3 region has the DNA TGTGCCAGCGACTTCCTAGCGGGGGGCGAAGAGACCCAGTACTTC.

The sample holds one count of this clone. This chain connects TRBV24-1 to TRBJ2-3; TRBD2 matches 8 bases. The CDR3 loop spans 14 amino acids. The V gene end was trimmed by 6 bases and the J gene end by 5 bases; junction bases not matched to a gene: 6. Looked up from germline, CDR1 is KGHDR and CDR2 is SFDVKD. The CDR3 nucleotides are TGTGCCACCAGTCCCAGGGCGGGGGGAGATACGCAGTATTTT. Translation: CATSPRAGGDTQYF.

The rearrangement uses TRBV7-8 and TRBJ2-1, with TRBD2 identical over 8 bases. The junction had 14 bases not matched to a gene; V was cut back by 4 bases and J by 6 bases. The CDR3 loop spans 17 amino acids. Germline V gives CDR1 SGHVS, CDR2 FQNEAQ. The CDR3, as DNA: TGTGCCAGCAGCTCCCCGCGGGGGGTTTCCCTGAGCAATGAGCAGTTCTTC. This gives the protein CASSSPRGVSLSNEQFF.

CDR3 amino acids: CASSNPSLAGGETQYF. CDR3 DNA: TGTGCCAGCAGCAACCCCTCGTTAGCGGGGGGCGAGACCCAGTACTTC. The chain employs TRBV7-9 and TRBJ2-5; TRBD2 matches at 10 bases. Trimming took 5 bases from V and 5 from J; bases not matched to a gene: 11. This CDR3 is 16 amino acids long. Germline CDR1 is SEHNR and CDR2 is FQNEAQ (reference sequence).

The rearrangement links TRBV5-5 to TRBJ1-4, with D perhaps matching TRBD1 (6 bases). Trimming shortened V by 1 base and J by 2 bases, and 12 bases separated the two germline ends. The CDR3 length is 16 residues. Germline-derived CDR1 and CDR2 are SGHKS and YYEKEE (reference sequence). For the CDR3, the DNA is TGTGCCAGCAGCTTGAGACCAGGGGACACTAATGAAAAACTGTTTTTT. This codes for CASSLRPGDTNEKLFF.

The J gene is TRBJ1-6, the V gene TRBV28, with D hard to call. The CDR3 is 15 amino acids. Germline V CDR1 and CDR2: MDHEN, SYDVKM. Trimming took off 10 bases at V and 14 bases at J, with 27 bases between the two ends. The CDR3 DNA reads TGTGCCACCCTGACGGCGATTAGTGGCGGCGGGGCCCTCCACTTT. It yields the protein CATLTAISGGGALHF.

The genes are TRBV10-2 and TRBJ2-3, with 14 bases lining up with TRBD2. Trimming removed 6 bases from V and 6 bases from J; junction bases left unmatched: 5. CDR3 length: 15 residues. Germline assignment: CDR1 WSHSY and CDR2 SAAADI. The CDR3 coding sequence is TGCGCCAGCAGCCGCGGACTAGCGGGAGGTGATACGCAGTATTTT. Translated, it gives CASSRGLAGGDTQYF.

This chain connects TRBV3-1 (or the pseudogene TRBV3-2) to TRBJ1-4; TRBD1 might be the D (5 bases). This CDR3 has 16 amino acids. The V and J ends lost 0 bases and 7 bases respectively, with 15 bases between them. CDR1 and CDR2 from the germline V gene are LGHDT and YNNKEL (reference sequence). The chain's CDR3 is CASSQDPAGGSEKLFF. CDR3 bases: TGTGCCAGCAGCCAAGATCCCGCGGGGGGATCTGAAAAACTGTTTTTT.

The chain links TRBV2 to TRBJ1-3; D is ambiguous. CDR1 and CDR2 from the germline V gene are SNHLY and FYNNEI. This CDR3 comprises 11 residues. Trimming shortened V by 5 bases and J by 7 bases, and 6 bases separated the two germline ends. The CDR3 coding sequence is TGTGCCAGCAGTCCCCCGAACACCATATATTTT. Amino acid sequence: CASSPPNTIYF.

This chain joins TRBV23-1 and TRBJ2-7; D perhaps matches TRBD2 (6 bases). TRBV23-1 falls under the ORF class, with uncertain function. The germline V and J ends were trimmed by 1 base and 3 bases, with 28 bases remaining between them. This CDR3 comprises 20 residues. CDR3 bases: TGCGCCAGCAGTCAATGGAGGGAACGCGTTCAAAACGGTCCATGCTACGAGCAGTACTTC. Protein sequence: CASSQWRERVQNGPCYEQYF.